The 16 T cell receptor beta chains presented below share a single source sample, sequenced in a study of blood T cell repertoires in COVID-19. Clones were sequenced by immunoSEQ multiplex PCR, and TCRdb holds only the in-frame ones, with some missing. Among about 140,000 clones listed, less than 80% were seen once. Sequencing input: peripheral blood. The receptors were sampled from a man in his sixties with acute or convalescent COVID-19.

J is TRBJ2-3 and V is TRBV7-2; D is ambiguous. Germline CDR1 and CDR2: SGHTA and FQGNSA. V lost 7 bases to trimming and J lost 5 bases, with 16 bases between them. The CDR3 covers 14 residues. CDR3 in amino acids: CASNSLLARDTQYF. The CDR3 DNA reads as TGTGCCAGCAACAGCCTGTTGGCAAGAGATACGCAGTATTTT.

This chain uses TRBV28 with TRBJ1-5; 8 nucleotides align to TRBD1. This CDR3 is 15 amino acids long. Germline CDR1 is MDHEN and CDR2 is SYDVKM. The V and J ends lost 3 bases and 1 base, in that order; junction bases with no gene match: 2. The CDR3 coding sequence is TGTGCCAGCAGTTTGGCAGGGGGCAGCAATCAGCCCCAGCATTTT. This encodes CASSLAGGSNQPQHF.

There are a few counts of this clone. The chain employs TRBV19 and TRBJ1-1, with D maybe TRBD1 (6 bases). V lost 2 bases and J lost 4, with 8 bases in between. Germline V lookup: CDR1 LNHDA, CDR2 SQIVND (reference sequence). This CDR3 has 13 amino acids. CDR3 bases: TGTGCCAGTAGTATAACCAGGGGCACTGAAGCTTTCTTT. Translated, it gives CASSITRGTEAFF.

This sequence joins TRBV5-1 and TRBJ2-5, with 8 bases fitting TRBD1. Germline-derived CDR1 and CDR2 are SGHRS and YFSETQ. The CDR3 contains 14 residues. V trimming: 0 bases; J trimming: 4 bases; junction bases outside the gene matches: 2. Written as DNA, the CDR3 is TGCGCCAGCAGCTTGGGTCAGGGGGCAGAGACCCAGTACTTC. Its translation: CASSLGQGAETQYF.

This rearrangement joins TRBV9 to TRBJ2-2; D perhaps matches TRBD1 (6 bases). The germline V gene has CDR1 SGDLS and CDR2 YYNGEE. The CDR3 has 15 amino acids. The V end lost 4 bases, the J end lost 7 bases, and 17 bases lay between the germline ends. DNA of the CDR3: TGTGCCAGCAGCTTATTAAACAGGGAAATCGGGGAGCTGTTTTTT. It encodes CASSLLNREIGELFF.

This clone was picked up many times. The genes are TRBV7-2 and TRBJ1-5, with a weak D call TRBD1 (6 bases). CDR1 and CDR2 from the germline V gene are SGHTA and FQGNSA. V was shortened by 4 bases and J by 10 bases, with 11 bases between the two germline ends. This CDR3 has 12 residues. Here the CDR3 DNA reads TGTGCCAGCAGCTCGACAGGACGCCCCCAGCATTTT. The encoded protein is CASSSTGRPQHF.

The rearrangement joins TRBV27 to TRBJ2-7, with 9 positions matching TRBD2. The junction had 5 bases not matched to a gene; V was cut back by 6 bases and J by 5 bases. Germline CDR1 and CDR2: MNHEY and SMNVEV (reference sequence). The CDR3 length is 13 residues. The CDR3 loop reads CASSGLANDEQYF. The CDR3 coding sequence is TGTGCCAGCAGCGGACTAGCGAACGACGAGCAGTACTTC.

V gene TRBV7-9 combines with J gene TRBJ1-5; no definite D call. V lost 4 bases, J lost 2 bases, and 9 bases lay in between. The CDR3 totals 14 residues. Germline values: CDR1 SEHNR, CDR2 FQNEAQ (reference sequence). The CDR3 sequence: CASSSAGRNQPQHF. Written as DNA, the CDR3 is TGTGCCAGCAGCTCGGCGGGTCGCAATCAGCCCCAGCATTTT.

The chain uses TRBV30 and TRBJ1-6; D is possibly TRBD1 (6 bases). V was clipped by 5 bases and J by 7 bases, with 15 bases between them. This CDR3 is 14 amino acids long. Per the germline V gene, CDR1 is GTSNPN and CDR2 is SVGIG (reference sequence). CDR3 sequence (DNA): TGTGCCTGGGAGGCGGACAGCTTGAATTCACCCCTCCACTTT. Amino acid sequence: CAWEADSLNSPLHF. The full variable domain, rest sourced from reference TRBV30 and TRBJ1-6, is SQTIHQWPATLVQPVGSPLSLECTVEGTSNPNLYWYRQAAGRGLQLLFYSVGIGQISSEVPQNLSASRPQDRQFILSSKKLLLSDSGFYLCAWEADSLNSPLHFGNGTRLTVT.

The chain employs TRBV30 and TRBJ2-1; 7 bases align to TRBD2. From germline, CDR1 is GTSNPN and CDR2 SVGIG (reference sequence). Trimming removed 3 bases from V and 16 bases from J; junction bases left unmatched: 9. CDR3 length: 11 amino acids. The CDR3 is CAWRATSAAFF. CDR3 nucleotides: TGTGCCTGGAGGGCTACTAGCGCTGCCTTCTTC.

J is TRBJ2-3 and V is TRBV9; 9 nucleotides agree with TRBD2. With V trimmed by 5 bases and J by 5 bases, 12 bases remained unmatched. The CDR3 sequence is 16 residues long. Germline V CDR1 and CDR2: SGDLS, YYNGEE. The CDR3 is CASSQRTGTSLDTQYF. DNA of the CDR3: TGTGCCAGCAGTCAAAGAACCGGGACTAGCCTAGATACGCAGTATTTT. The full variable domain, its missing parts supplied by reference TRBV9 and TRBJ2-3, is DSGVTQTPKHLITATGQRVTLRCSPRSGDLSVYWYQQSLDQGLQFLIQYYNGEERAKGNILERFSAQQFPDLHSELNLSSLELGDSALYFCASSQRTGTSLDTQYFGPGTRLTVL.

The V gene is TRBV6-5, the J gene TRBJ1-4; D not resolved. The CDR3 is 14 residues long. Looked up from germline, CDR1 is MNHEY and CDR2 is SVGAGI. Trimming left V 6 bases short and J 7 bases short, with 15 bases between. The CDR3 DNA is TGTGCCAGCAGCAAGGGAGCTTCCCGTGAAAAACTGTTTTTT. Translated: CASSKGASREKLFF.

The rearrangement links TRBV5-5 to TRBJ1-2; weak D call: TRBD1 (6 bases). The CDR3 sequence is 13 residues long. Looked up from germline, CDR1 is SGHKS and CDR2 is YYEKEE (reference sequence). V was shortened by 2 bases and J by 7 bases, with 12 bases between the two germline ends. The CDR3 nucleotides are TGTGCCAGCAGCTTCACCACAGGGCGTGGCTACACCTTC. As protein: CASSFTTGRGYTF.

The chain recombines TRBV7-8 with TRBJ2-3; 8 bases agree with TRBD2. CDR1 and CDR2 from the germline V gene are SGHVS and FQNEAQ. The V segment lost 4 bases and the J segment 2 bases; nucleotides outside the gene matches: 2. The CDR3 has 14 amino acids. CDR3 in DNA: TGTGCCAGCAGCTCACTAGCGGTCACAGATACGCAGTATTTT. It specifies CASSSLAVTDTQYF.

This chain uses TRBV6-1 with TRBJ2-7, with TRBD2 matching 9 bases. The CDR3 loop spans 13 amino acids. With V trimmed by 8 bases and J by 5 bases, 7 bases remained unmatched. Germline CDR1 is MNHNS and CDR2 is SASEGT. The CDR3 DNA is TGTGCCAGCCTCGGTAGCGGGAGCCACGAGCAGTACTTC. This encodes CASLGSGSHEQYF.

Only a few counts were recorded for this clone. The chain carries TRBV7-2 and TRBJ1-4; 8 positions match TRBD1. The CDR3 totals 16 residues. Germline values: CDR1 SGHTA, CDR2 FQGNSA. Unmatched junction bases numbered 8, after V lost 2 bases and J lost 6 bases. The CDR3 DNA reads TGTGCCAGCAGCTTACAGGGGGCCCTGGGGTATGAAAAACTGTTTTTT. This codes for CASSLQGALGYEKLFF.